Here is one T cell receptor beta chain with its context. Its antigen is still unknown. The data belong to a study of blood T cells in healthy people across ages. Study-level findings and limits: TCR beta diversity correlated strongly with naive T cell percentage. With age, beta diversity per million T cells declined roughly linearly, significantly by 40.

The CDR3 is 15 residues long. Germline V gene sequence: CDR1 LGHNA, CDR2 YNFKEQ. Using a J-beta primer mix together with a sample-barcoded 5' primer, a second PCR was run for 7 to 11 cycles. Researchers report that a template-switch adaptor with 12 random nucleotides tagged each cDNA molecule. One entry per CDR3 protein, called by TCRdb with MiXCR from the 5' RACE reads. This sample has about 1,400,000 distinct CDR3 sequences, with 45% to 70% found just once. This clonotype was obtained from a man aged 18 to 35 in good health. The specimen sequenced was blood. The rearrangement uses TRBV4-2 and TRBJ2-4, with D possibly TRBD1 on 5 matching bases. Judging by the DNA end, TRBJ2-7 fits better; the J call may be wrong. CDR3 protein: CASSQDAAGLYEQYF. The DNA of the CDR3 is TGTGCCAGCAGCCAAGACGCGGCAGGGCTCTACGAGCAGTACTTC.